The 21 T cell receptor beta chains below all came from one sample that was sequenced in a study of blood T cell repertoires in COVID-19. Sequencing was performed with immunoSEQ multiplex PCR; in TCRdb, only in-frame clones are kept and a portion is missing. The sample records tens of thousands of clones, roughly 82% being singletons. Specimen: peripheral blood. Receptor source: a woman older than 75 with acute or convalescent COVID-19.

This chain joins TRBV7-2 and TRBJ2-1; TRBD2 might be the D (7 bases). This CDR3 has 17 amino acids. V lost 0 bases to trimming and J lost 9 bases, with 21 bases between them. Germline V lookup: CDR1 SGHTA, CDR2 FQGNSA. The CDR3 loop is CASSLAGTKGGRGEQFF. CDR3 bases: TGTGCCAGCAGCTTAGCAGGGACTAAGGGGGGTAGGGGTGAGCAGTTCTTC.

The table lists this clone with a few counts. This rearrangement joins TRBV7-2 to TRBJ2-1; TRBD2 matches 12 bases. CDR3 length: 17 residues. J gave up 0 bases and V 0 bases, and 0 bases lay outside the gene matches. In germline, CDR1 is SGHTA, CDR2 FQGNSA. DNA of the CDR3: TGTGCCAGCAGCTTAGCACTAGCGGGGGGCTCCTACAATGAGCAGTTCTTC. Its translation is CASSLALAGGSYNEQFF. Filled out from reference TRBV7-2 and TRBJ2-1, the complete variable domain reads GAGVSQSPSNKVTEKGKDVELRCDPISGHTALYWYRQSLGQGLEFLIYFQGNSAPDKSGLPSDRFSAERTGGSVSTLTIQRTQQEDSAVYLCASSLALAGGSYNEQFFGPGTRLTVL.

The chain carries TRBV7-8 and TRBJ2-7, with 9 bases identical to TRBD1. The CDR3 spans 15 residues. Losses at the gene ends were 10 bases for V and 1 base for J; bases not matched to a gene: 11. CDR1 and CDR2 (germline): SGHVS, FQNEAQ. The CDR3, as DNA: TGTGCCACCACCATCACAGGGGGCGCATCCTACGAGCAGTACTTC. Residues: CATTITGGASYEQYF.

The rearrangement joins TRBV25-1 to TRBJ1-4, with D tentatively TRBD1 (6 bases). This CDR3 contains 12 residues. Trimming removed 4 bases from V and 13 bases from J, with 13 bases in between. Per the germline V gene, CDR1 is MGHDK and CDR2 is SYGVNS. CDR3: CASSGAAQGLFF. Here the CDR3 DNA reads TGTGCCAGCAGTGGGGCCGCACAGGGACTGTTTTTT.

The chain employs TRBV7-2 and TRBJ1-3; 10 bases are shared with TRBD1. Trimming took 4 bases from V and 4 from J; bases not matched to a gene: 1. The germline V gene encodes CDR1 SGHTA and CDR2 FQGNSA. The CDR3 is made up of 14 amino acids. CDR3 protein: CASSSGQGGNTIYF. The CDR3 DNA sequence: TGTGCCAGCAGCTCGGGACAGGGGGGAAACACCATATATTTT.

In its sample, this clone was seen once. Written as DNA, the CDR3 is TGTGCCAGCAGTTTAACCAGCGGGAGCTTGGAGACCCAGTACTTC. Its protein is CASSLTSGSLETQYF. The genes are TRBV27 and TRBJ2-5; 8 bases fit TRBD2. The germline gives CDR1 MNHEY, CDR2 SMNVEV (reference sequence). Unmatched junction bases numbered 7, after V lost 2 bases and J lost 5 bases. CDR3 length equals 15 residues.

The chain joins TRBV6-5 to TRBJ1-2; weak D call: TRBD1 (6 bases). The V and J ends lost 9 bases and 8 bases respectively, with 25 bases between them. This CDR3 region has 15 residues. Per the germline V gene, CDR1 is MNHEY and CDR2 is SVGAGI. CDR3 DNA: TGTGCCAGTTTAATTCAGGGGTATATACCAGAGGGCTACACCTTC. Translating gives CASLIQGYIPEGYTF.

The J gene is TRBJ2-3, the V gene TRBV6-4; D perhaps matches TRBD1 (6 bases). CDR1 MRHNA and CDR2 SNTAGT come from the germline V gene. The length of the CDR3 is 12 residues. Trimming removed 8 bases from V and 3 bases from J, with 9 bases in between. Here the CDR3 reads CASDQGTDTQYF. CDR3 coding DNA: TGTGCCAGCGACCAGGGGACAGATACGCAGTATTTT.

The chain employs TRBV6-5 and TRBJ2-3; D possibly corresponds to TRBD2 (6 bases). Germline CDR1 reads MNHEY; CDR2 reads SVGAGI. The CDR3 runs 14 residues. Trimming left V 7 bases short and J 5 bases short, with 16 bases between. The CDR3: CASKRETWGDTQYF. The CDR3 DNA is TGTGCCAGCAAACGGGAGACCTGGGGAGATACGCAGTATTTT.

This rearrangement joins TRBV2 to TRBJ1-4; TRBD1 matches at 11 bases. The CDR3 length is 17 residues. Germline V lookup: CDR1 SNHLY, CDR2 FYNNEI. V was clipped by 6 bases and J by 3 bases; unmatched bases: 9. CDR3 loop: CASRTRTGGGPNEKLFF. CDR3 bases: TGTGCCAGCAGGACTCGGACAGGGGGCGGCCCTAATGAAAAACTGTTTTTT.

This clone was seen a handful of times. The chain recombines TRBV6-1 with TRBJ1-6; D perhaps matches TRBD1 (6 bases). The V end was cut by 3 bases, the J end by 10 bases, with 13 bases between. Germline CDR1 and CDR2: MNHNS and SASEGT. The CDR3 has 14 residues. CDR3 sequence reads: CASSDRGADSPLHF. As DNA, the CDR3 is TGTGCCAGCAGTGACCGGGGGGCAGACTCACCCCTCCACTTT.

This chain uses TRBV28 with TRBJ1-1; TRBD1 aligns across 9 bases. The CDR3 runs to 13 residues. The germline CDR1 and CDR2 sequences are MDHEN and SYDVKM. The J segment lost 10 bases and the V segment lost 7 bases, leaving 10 bases of the junction unmatched. The DNA for the CDR3 is TGTGCCAGCACCGGGGGACAGGGCACCGGAGCTTTCTTT. Its translation is CASTGGQGTGAFF.

This clone was found once. The chain joins TRBV5-1 to TRBJ1-2; 7 bases are a match to TRBD1. Germline V gene data show CDR1 as SGHRS and CDR2 as YFSETQ. The V segment lost 4 bases and the J segment 2 bases; nucleotides outside the gene matches: 5. The CDR3 is 14 residues long. CDR3 protein: CASSPLTGNYGYTF. The CDR3 coding sequence is TGCGCCAGCAGCCCCTTGACAGGGAACTATGGCTACACCTTC.

V gene TRBV25-1 combines with J gene TRBJ2-1, with 10 positions matching TRBD1. With V trimmed by 4 bases and J by 7 bases, 7 bases remained unmatched. The CDR3 runs 15 residues. Per germline, CDR1 MGHDK and CDR2 SYGVNS. CDR3 sequence reads: CASSVSRTGGNEQFF. DNA for the CDR3: TGTGCCAGCAGTGTTTCCCGGACAGGGGGTAATGAGCAGTTCTTC.

The chain carries TRBV6-5 and TRBJ1-2; TRBD1 is a possible D gene (5 bases). The CDR3 has 13 residues. The V end lost 6 bases, the J end lost 2 bases, and 10 bases lay between the germline ends. CDR1 is MNHEY, CDR2 SVGAGI, per germline. CDR3 sequence: CASSGGANYGYTF. CDR3 nucleotide sequence: TGTGCCAGCAGCGGTGGGGCGAACTATGGCTACACCTTC.

CDR3 bases: TGTGCCAGCAGCCAAGACCCAGGGGGTTCCTATGGCTACACCTTC. Translation: CASSQDPGGSYGYTF. This rearrangement joins TRBV3-1 (or the pseudogene TRBV3-2) to TRBJ1-2; 7 nucleotides match TRBD1. Per germline, CDR1 LGHDT and CDR2 YNNKEL (reference sequence). With 0 bases clipped from V and 4 bases from J, the junction kept 5 bases outside the gene matches. The CDR3 covers 15 residues.

This chain joins TRBV9 and TRBJ2-2; 10 bases line up with TRBD2. The CDR3 has 18 amino acids. Looked up from germline, CDR1 is SGDLS and CDR2 is YYNGEE. The ends lost 1 base at V and 7 bases at J; junction bases unmatched: 13. The CDR3 bases are TGTGCCAGCAGCGTATATCCTAGCGGGAGTGTTGTAAGCGGGGAGCTGTTTTTT. Translated, it gives CASSVYPSGSVVSGELFF. Using reference TRBV9 and TRBJ2-2 for the parts outside the CDR3, the full variable domain is DSGVTQTPKHLITATGQRVTLRCSPRSGDLSVYWYQQSLDQGLQFLIQYYNGEERAKGNILERFSAQQFPDLHSELNLSSLELGDSALYFCASSVYPSGSVVSGELFFGEGSRLTVL.

This chain connects TRBV25-1 to TRBJ1-4; perhaps TRBD1 as D (5 bases). Trimming left V 6 bases short and J 3 bases short, with 14 bases between. The CDR3 totals 15 residues. Germline V gene lookup returns CDR1 MGHDK and CDR2 SYGVNS. The CDR3 coding sequence is TGTGCCAGCAGAAGAACAGGAGACGCTAATGAAAAACTGTTTTTT. As protein: CASRRTGDANEKLFF.

The rearrangement joins TRBV6-1 to TRBJ1-6; D gene ambiguous. The CDR3 contains 15 residues. CDR1 and CDR2 (germline): MNHNS, SASEGT. The germline V and J ends were trimmed by 2 bases and 6 bases, with 11 bases remaining between them. In nucleotides, the CDR3 is TGTGCCAGCAGTGAACAGAGCGGACTTAATTCACCCCTCCACTTT. Its translation is CASSEQSGLNSPLHF.

This chain connects TRBV6-5 to TRBJ2-2; weak D call: TRBD2 (5 bases). With 6 bases removed from V and 1 base from J, the gap between germline ends came to 12 bases. Germline assignment: CDR1 MNHEY and CDR2 SVGAGI. The CDR3 is 15 residues long. The CDR3: CASRDFSGNTGELFF. The CDR3 nucleotides read TGTGCCAGCAGGGACTTCAGCGGGAACACCGGGGAGCTGTTTTTT.

This clone has just one count. The chain has TRBV2 and TRBJ2-5, with 7 bases matching TRBD2. J gave up 4 bases and V 3 bases, and 8 bases lay outside the gene matches. The CDR3 loop spans 15 amino acids. Germline V gene lookup returns CDR1 SNHLY and CDR2 FYNNEI. The CDR3 loop is CASSEQGGMGETQYF. CDR3 bases: TGTGCCAGCAGTGAGCAGGGAGGGATGGGAGAGACCCAGTACTTC. Filled out from reference TRBV2 and TRBJ2-5, the complete variable domain reads EPEVTQTPSHQVTQMGQEVILRCVPISNHLYFYWYRQILGQKVEFLVSFYNNEISEKSEIFDDQFSVERPDGSNFTLKIRSTKLEDSAMYFCASSEQGGMGETQYFGPGTRLLVL.